Below, 19 T cell receptor beta chains from the same sample are listed, as sequenced in a study of blood T cell repertoires in COVID-19. Generated by immunoSEQ multiplex PCR, the TCRdb table keeps only in-frame clones and is missing some. This sample yields approximately 260,000 clones, of which 89% are seen a single time; roughly 2.2% belongs to the top ten. The specimen sequenced was peripheral blood. These receptor sequences come from a middle-aged man with acute or convalescent COVID-19.

V and J are TRBV4-1 and TRBJ1-1; the D gene is possibly TRBD1 (6 bases). V lost 6 bases to trimming and J lost 0 bases, with 11 bases between them. Germline CDR1 and CDR2: MGHRA and YSYEKL. The CDR3 consists of 14 residues. CDR3: CASRPGGLNTEAFF. The CDR3 coding sequence is TGCGCCAGCAGACCTGGGGGCTTGAACACTGAAGCTTTCTTT.

J is TRBJ2-1 and V is TRBV5-1; TRBD1 agrees at 10 bases. V was pared by 3 bases and J by 5 bases, with 8 bases of the junction left unmatched. Looked up from germline, CDR1 is SGHRS and CDR2 is YFSETQ. The CDR3 sequence is 16 residues long. The CDR3 nucleotides read TGCGCCAGCAGCTCGACCGGGACAGGGGTCAACAATGAGCAGTTCTTC. Encoded protein: CASSSTGTGVNNEQFF.

The chain joins TRBV9 to TRBJ1-2; TRBD1 matches at 7 bases. Germline CDR1 SGDLS, CDR2 YYNGEE. CDR3 length: 15 amino acids. V lost 3 bases to trimming and J lost 2 bases; unmatched junction nucleotides: 7. The CDR3 reads CASSAGTASNYGYTF. The CDR3 bases are TGTGCCAGCAGCGCAGGGACAGCTTCAAACTATGGCTACACCTTC.

The gene calls are TRBV7-3 and TRBJ2-1; 11 bases agree with TRBD2. J lost 7 bases, V lost 5 bases, and 7 bases had no gene match. The CDR3 length is 15 residues. Germline assignment: CDR1 SGHTA and CDR2 FQGTGA. The CDR3 sequence: CASSPTSGGWNEQFF. The CDR3 DNA reads as TGTGCCAGCAGCCCTACTAGCGGGGGTTGGAATGAGCAGTTCTTC.

The chain has TRBV9 and TRBJ1-3, with TRBD1 identical over 8 bases. Germline V gene lookup returns CDR1 SGDLS and CDR2 YYNGEE. With V trimmed by 0 bases and J by 7 bases, 3 bases remained unmatched. The CDR3 has 14 amino acids. The DNA of the CDR3 is TGTGCCAGCAGCGTAGAACAGGGGGGGAACACCATATATTTT. Translation gives CASSVEQGGNTIYF. Supplemented by reference TRBV9 and TRBJ1-3, the full variable domain reads DSGVTQTPKHLITATGQRVTLRCSPRSGDLSVYWYQQSLDQGLQFLIQYYNGEERAKGNILERFSAQQFPDLHSELNLSSLELGDSALYFCASSVEQGGNTIYFGEGSWLTVV.

A remark on this clone: The junction does not match germline at one end; this may be a read error. The rearrangement links TRBV19 to TRBJ1-2, with TRBD1 matching 7 bases. Germline V gene sequence: CDR1 LNHDA, CDR2 SQIVND (reference sequence). There are 13 residues in the CDR3. CDR3 region: CASRDRMKGFGFF. The CDR3, as DNA: TGTGCCAGTAGGGACAGGATGAAGGGCTTCGGGTTTTTC.

In its sample, this clone was seen once. The chain links TRBV7-8 to TRBJ2-7; TRBD1 agrees at 9 bases. CDR1 SGHVS and CDR2 FQNEAQ come from the germline V gene. The CDR3 length is 15 residues. V lost 5 bases to trimming and J lost 0 bases; unmatched junction nucleotides: 5. CDR3 in amino acids: CASSPGTGFSYEQYF. CDR3 nucleotides: TGTGCCAGCAGCCCGGGGACAGGGTTCTCCTACGAGCAGTACTTC.

The V and J genes are TRBV27 and TRBJ1-2; TRBD1 might be the D (6 bases). Germline V gives CDR1 MNHEY, CDR2 SMNVEV (reference sequence). V gave up 2 bases and J gave up 0 bases, with 7 bases separating them. The CDR3 is made up of 14 amino acids. The CDR3 here is CASSLGQSNYGYTF. CDR3 coding DNA: TGTGCCAGCAGTTTAGGACAGTCTAACTATGGCTACACCTTC.

The gene calls are TRBV6-5 and TRBJ1-2; maybe TRBD1 (5 bases). Looked up from germline, CDR1 is MNHEY and CDR2 is SVGAGI. This CDR3 comprises 15 residues. The V end lost 8 bases, the J end lost 1 base, and 17 bases lay between the germline ends. The DNA for the CDR3 is TGTGCCAGCGGGCCCCGATCTCAGGGTAACTATGGCTACACCTTC. Residues: CASGPRSQGNYGYTF.

The V gene is TRBV7-3, the J gene TRBJ2-1; D not certain. Per the germline V gene, CDR1 is SGHTA and CDR2 is FQGTGA. This CDR3 contains 15 residues. Trimming shortened V by 1 base and J by 8 bases, and 15 bases separated the two germline ends. This CDR3 reads CASSLNSLGLDEQFF. DNA of the CDR3: TGTGCCAGCAGCTTAAACTCTCTAGGTTTGGATGAGCAGTTCTTC.

The chain is built from TRBV6-6 and TRBJ1-6; 8 bases match TRBD1. The V segment lost 5 bases and the J segment 4 bases; nucleotides outside the gene matches: 7. From germline, CDR1 is MNHNY and CDR2 SVGAGI (reference sequence). The CDR3 loop spans 16 amino acids. DNA of the CDR3: TGTGCCAGCAGTCAACGGACAGGGCTGTATAATTCACCCCTCCACTTT. It yields the protein CASSQRTGLYNSPLHF.

V and J are TRBV11-2 and TRBJ2-1, with 10 bases fitting TRBD2. There are 17 residues in the CDR3. In germline, CDR1 is SGHAT, CDR2 FQNNGV. Unmatched junction bases numbered 9, after V lost 0 bases and J lost 7 bases. As DNA, the CDR3 is TGTGCCAGCAGCTTAGAAGTGGGACTAGCGTCCCTGAATGAGCAGTTCTTC. Translated, it gives CASSLEVGLASLNEQFF.

The chain links TRBV6-5 to TRBJ1-6; possible D gene TRBD1, 5 bases. The CDR3 extends over 15 amino acids. In germline, CDR1 is MNHEY, CDR2 SVGAGI. Trimming stripped 0 bases from V and 7 bases from J, with 10 bases between. CDR3 in amino acids: CASSYSNRPNSPLHF. CDR3 in DNA: TGTGCCAGCAGTTACTCAAACAGGCCCAATTCACCCCTCCACTTT.

The genes are TRBV7-2 and TRBJ1-2, with TRBD1 matching 11 bases. Germline V gene sequence: CDR1 SGHTA, CDR2 FQGNSA. Unmatched junction bases numbered 11, after V lost 5 bases and J lost 3 bases. This CDR3 is 17 amino acids long. This CDR3 is CASSLRDRGLGDYGYTF. The DNA for the CDR3 is TGTGCCAGCAGCCTCCGGGACAGGGGGTTAGGTGACTATGGCTACACCTTC.

This chain joins TRBV23-1 and TRBJ2-1; perhaps TRBD1 as D (6 bases). TRBV23-1 belongs to the ORF category, with a function that is uncertain. The CDR3 covers 18 residues. Trimming shortened V by 0 bases and J by 2 bases, and 17 bases separated the two germline ends. The CDR3 sequence is CASSQSGHLAFPYNEQFF. As DNA, the CDR3 is TGCGCCAGCAGTCAATCGGGACATCTAGCTTTCCCCTACAATGAGCAGTTCTTC.

The rearrangement joins TRBV11-2 to TRBJ2-5; 11 positions match TRBD2. The CDR3 contains 15 residues. Germline trimming cut 3 bases from V and 2 bases from J; bases unmatched to any gene: 2. Germline assignment: CDR1 SGHAT and CDR2 FQNNGV. For the CDR3, the DNA is TGTGCCAGCAGCTTTAGCGGGGGGGAACAAGAGACCCAGTACTTC. This gives the protein CASSFSGGEQETQYF.

This chain uses TRBV27 with TRBJ2-6; weak D call: TRBD1 (6 bases). Germline V gene sequence: CDR1 MNHEY, CDR2 SMNVEV (reference sequence). V was pared by 6 bases and J by 0 bases, with 21 bases between. This CDR3 has 19 residues. The CDR3, as DNA: TGTGCCAGCAGGAGGCAATACGGGACAAAATACTCTGGGGCCAACGTCCTGACTTTC. Residues: CASRRQYGTKYSGANVLTF.

The chain couples TRBV4-1 to TRBJ2-7, with 8 nucleotides matching TRBD2. J was trimmed by 5 bases and V by 4 bases; bases with no gene match: 10. This CDR3 is built from 15 residues. Per the germline V gene, CDR1 is MGHRA and CDR2 is YSYEKL. The CDR3 nucleotides read TGCGCCAGCAGCCCCCGGGAGGGATCGCCTGACGAGCAGTACTTC. The encoded protein is CASSPREGSPDEQYF.

This chain links TRBV6-2 or TRBV6-3 with TRBJ2-7; maybe TRBD2 (6 bases). The CDR3 is 13 residues long. Germline V gene data show CDR1 as MNHEY and CDR2 as SVGEGT. V was cut by 6 bases and J by 3 bases, with 12 bases left in between. In DNA, the CDR3 is TGTGCCAGCAGACCTGGGGGGAACTACGAGCAGTACTTC. As protein: CASRPGGNYEQYF.